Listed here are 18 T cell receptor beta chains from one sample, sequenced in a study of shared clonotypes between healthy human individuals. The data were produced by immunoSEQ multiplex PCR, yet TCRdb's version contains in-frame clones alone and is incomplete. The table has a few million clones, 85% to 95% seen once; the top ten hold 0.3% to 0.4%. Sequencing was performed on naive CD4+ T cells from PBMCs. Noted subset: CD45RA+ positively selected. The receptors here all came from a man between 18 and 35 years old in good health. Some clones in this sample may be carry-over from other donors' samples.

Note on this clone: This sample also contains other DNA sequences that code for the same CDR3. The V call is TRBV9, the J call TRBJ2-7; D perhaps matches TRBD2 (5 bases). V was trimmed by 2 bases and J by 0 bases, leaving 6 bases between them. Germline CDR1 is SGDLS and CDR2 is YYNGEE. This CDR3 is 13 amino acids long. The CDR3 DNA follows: TGTGCCAGCAGCGTGGGGAGCTCCTACGAGCAGTACTTC. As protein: CASSVGSSYEQYF.

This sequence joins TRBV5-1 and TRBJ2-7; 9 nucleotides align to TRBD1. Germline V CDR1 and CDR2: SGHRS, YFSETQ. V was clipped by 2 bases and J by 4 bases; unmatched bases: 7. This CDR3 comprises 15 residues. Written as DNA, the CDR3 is TGCGCCAGCAGCTTCAAGCATGACAGGGGGTACGAGCAGTACTTC. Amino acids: CASSFKHDRGYEQYF.

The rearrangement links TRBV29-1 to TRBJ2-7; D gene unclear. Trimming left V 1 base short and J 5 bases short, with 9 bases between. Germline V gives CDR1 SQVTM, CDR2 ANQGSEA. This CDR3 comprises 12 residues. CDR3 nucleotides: TGCAGCGTTGAAGCAGTAACCGACGAGCAGTACTTC. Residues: CSVEAVTDEQYF.

CDR3 bases: TGCGCCAGCAGCCAAGCAGCCCAACAGGGGGCCGGAGAAAAACTGTTTTTT. Amino acids: CASSQAAQQGAGEKLFF. J is TRBJ1-4 and V is TRBV4-1, with TRBD1 matching 9 bases. The CDR3 has 17 residues. The J segment lost 8 bases and the V segment lost 1 base, leaving 11 bases of the junction unmatched. Germline V CDR1 and CDR2: MGHRA, YSYEKL.

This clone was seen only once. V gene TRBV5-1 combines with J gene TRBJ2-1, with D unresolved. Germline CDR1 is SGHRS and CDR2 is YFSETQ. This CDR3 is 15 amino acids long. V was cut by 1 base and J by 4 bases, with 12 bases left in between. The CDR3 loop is CASSLKQNLYNEQFF. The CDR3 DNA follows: TGCGCCAGCAGCTTGAAACAGAACCTTTACAATGAGCAGTTCTTC. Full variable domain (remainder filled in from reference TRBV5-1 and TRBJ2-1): KAGVTQTPRYLIKTRGQQVTLSCSPISGHRSVSWYQQTPGQGLQFLFEYFSETQRNKGNFPGRFSGRQFSNSRSEMNVSTLELGDSALYLCASSLKQNLYNEQFFGPGTRLTVL.

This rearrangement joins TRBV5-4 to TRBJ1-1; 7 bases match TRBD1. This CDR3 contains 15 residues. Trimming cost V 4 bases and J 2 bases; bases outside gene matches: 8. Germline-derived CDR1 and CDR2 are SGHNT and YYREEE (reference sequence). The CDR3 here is CASSPMDRLNTEAFF. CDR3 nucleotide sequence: TGTGCCAGCAGCCCCATGGACAGGCTCAACACTGAAGCTTTCTTT.

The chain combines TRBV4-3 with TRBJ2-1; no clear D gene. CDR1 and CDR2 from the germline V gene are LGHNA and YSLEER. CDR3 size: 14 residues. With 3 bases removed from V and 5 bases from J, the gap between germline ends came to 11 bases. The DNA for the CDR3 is TGCGCCAGCAGCCAGATAGGACGAAACAATGAGCAGTTCTTC. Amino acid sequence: CASSQIGRNNEQFF.

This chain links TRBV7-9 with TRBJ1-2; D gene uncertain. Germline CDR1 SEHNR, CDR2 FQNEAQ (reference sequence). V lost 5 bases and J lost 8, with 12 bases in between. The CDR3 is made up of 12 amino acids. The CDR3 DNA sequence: TGTGCCAGCAGCCCAGAACCGGGCGGCTACACCTTC. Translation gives CASSPEPGGYTF.

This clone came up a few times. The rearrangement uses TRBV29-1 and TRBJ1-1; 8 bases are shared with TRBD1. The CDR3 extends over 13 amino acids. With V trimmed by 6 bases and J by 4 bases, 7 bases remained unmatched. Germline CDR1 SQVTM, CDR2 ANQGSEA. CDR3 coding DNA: TGCAGCGTAGCCAGGGGGCATAGCACTGAAGCTTTCTTT. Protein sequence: CSVARGHSTEAFF.

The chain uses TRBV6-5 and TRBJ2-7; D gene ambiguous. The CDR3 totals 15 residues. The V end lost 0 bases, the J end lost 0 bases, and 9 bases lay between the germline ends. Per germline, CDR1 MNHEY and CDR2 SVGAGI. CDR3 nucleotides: TGTGCCAGCAGTTACTCGATGCAGAGCTCCTACGAGCAGTACTTC. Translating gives CASSYSMQSSYEQYF.

The CDR3 nucleotides read TGCGCCAGCAGCGCTTCTAGCGGGAGCTTCGAGCAGTACTTC. It is translated as CASSASSGSFEQYF. The chain couples TRBV5-1 to TRBJ2-7, with 10 bases aligning to TRBD2. Germline CDR1 and CDR2: SGHRS and YFSETQ. The CDR3 is 14 amino acids. V shed 4 bases and J 6 bases; nucleotides not matched to a gene: 7.

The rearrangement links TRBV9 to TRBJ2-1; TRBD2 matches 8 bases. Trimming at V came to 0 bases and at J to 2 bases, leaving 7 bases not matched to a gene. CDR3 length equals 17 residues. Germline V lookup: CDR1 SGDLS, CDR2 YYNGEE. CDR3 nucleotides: TGTGCCAGCAGCGTAGTTTCGGGAGGGCCCCCCTACAATGAGCAGTTCTTC. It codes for CASSVVSGGPPYNEQFF. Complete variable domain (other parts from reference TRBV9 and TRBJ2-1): DSGVTQTPKHLITATGQRVTLRCSPRSGDLSVYWYQQSLDQGLQFLIQYYNGEERAKGNILERFSAQQFPDLHSELNLSSLELGDSALYFCASSVVSGGPPYNEQFFGPGTRLTVL.

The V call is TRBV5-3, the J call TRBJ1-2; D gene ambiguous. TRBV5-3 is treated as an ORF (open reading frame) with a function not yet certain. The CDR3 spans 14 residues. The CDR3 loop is CTPGNRGVNYGYTF. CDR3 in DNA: TGTACCCCTGGGAACAGAGGAGTTAACTATGGCTACACCTTC.

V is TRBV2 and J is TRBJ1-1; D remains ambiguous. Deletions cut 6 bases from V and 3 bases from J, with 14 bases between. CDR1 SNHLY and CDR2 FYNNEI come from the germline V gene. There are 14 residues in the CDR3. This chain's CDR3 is CASRFDTGYTEAFF. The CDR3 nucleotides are TGTGCCAGCAGGTTCGACACGGGATACACTGAAGCTTTCTTT.

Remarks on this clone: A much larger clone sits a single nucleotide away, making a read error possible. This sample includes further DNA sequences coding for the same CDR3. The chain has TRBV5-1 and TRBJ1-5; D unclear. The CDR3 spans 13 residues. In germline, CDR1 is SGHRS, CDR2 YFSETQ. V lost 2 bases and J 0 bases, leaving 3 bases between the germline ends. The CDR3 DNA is TGCGCCAGCAGCTTCGATAGCAATCAGCCCCAGCATTTT. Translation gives CASSFDSNQPQHF.

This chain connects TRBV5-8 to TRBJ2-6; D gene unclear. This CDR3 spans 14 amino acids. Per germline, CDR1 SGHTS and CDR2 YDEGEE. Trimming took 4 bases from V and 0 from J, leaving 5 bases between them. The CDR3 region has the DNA TGTGCCAGCAGCCCGAGCTCTGGGGCCAACGTCCTGACTTTC. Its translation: CASSPSSGANVLTF.

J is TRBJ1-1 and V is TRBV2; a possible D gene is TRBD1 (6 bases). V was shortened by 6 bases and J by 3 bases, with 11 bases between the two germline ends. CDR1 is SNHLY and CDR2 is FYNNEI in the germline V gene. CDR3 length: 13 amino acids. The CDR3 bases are TGTGCCAGCAGCGGGGGCATCGACACTGAAGCTTTCTTT. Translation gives CASSGGIDTEAFF.

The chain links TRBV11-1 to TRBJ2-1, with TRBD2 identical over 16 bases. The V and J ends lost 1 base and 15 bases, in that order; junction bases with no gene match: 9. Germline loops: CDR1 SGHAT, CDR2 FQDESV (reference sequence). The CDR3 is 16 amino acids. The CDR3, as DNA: TGTGCCAGCAGCTTAGAAGGGACTAGCGGGAGGGATGCCCTGTTCTTC. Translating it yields CASSLEGTSGRDALFF. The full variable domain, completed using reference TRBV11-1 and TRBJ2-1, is EAEVAQSPRYKITEKSQAVAFWCDPISGHATLYWYRQILGQGPELLVQFQDESVVDDSQLPKDRFSAERLKGVDSTLKIQPAELGDSAMYLCASSLEGTSGRDALFFGPGTRLTVL.